The clone carrying this T cell receptor (beta chain) occurred a few times. The method was immunoSEQ multiplex PCR; TCRdb's version includes in-frame clones alone and lacks a portion of them. The repertoire holds around 170,000 clones, more than 70% seen once, with 2.5% to 3.5% in the top ten. The data belong to a study of cytomegalovirus exposure and HLA in healthy donors. The V and J ends lost 4 bases and 5 bases respectively, with 5 bases between them. The CDR3 consists of 10 residues. Germline CDR1 and CDR2: SQVTM and ANQGSEA. J is TRBJ1-2 and V is TRBV29-1, with D maybe TRBD1 (5 bases). The sequence derives from a man younger than 35 in good health and CMV-seronegative. The sample consisted of PBMCs. The CDR3 nucleotides are TGCAGCGTTGGGACATATGGCTACACCTTC. Amino acids: CSVGTYGYTF.